This T cell receptor beta chain was captured by sequencing in a study of CD8+ T cells in alopecia areata. Per the germline V gene, CDR1 is LNHDA and CDR2 is SQIVND (reference sequence). The CDR3 is made up of 11 amino acids. The V and J ends lost 5 bases and 5 bases respectively, with 6 bases between them. Treatment defined: oral pan-JAK inhibitor, 5-10 mg twice daily. Extraction and reverse transcription of RNA yielded cDNA as the sequencing template. The assay was immunoSEQ multiplex PCR, and TCRdb's table has in-frame clones only and misses some. The sample lists about 64,000 clones, roughly 50% occurring once.

Here the sequenced sample was CD8+ T cells sorted from blood, taken around week 36, from a patient treated with tofacitinib. The gene calls are TRBV19 and TRBJ1-1; D remains ambiguous. This clonotype was obtained from a human donor with alopecia areata. CDR3 loop: CASSVGTEAFF. The CDR3 region has the DNA TGTGCCAGTAGTGTGGGAACTGAAGCTTTCTTT. Supplemented by reference TRBV19 and TRBJ1-1, the full variable domain reads DGGITQSPKYLFRKEGQNVTLSCEQNLNHDAMYWYRQDPGQGLRLIYYSQIVNDFQKGDIAEGYSVSREKKESFPLTVTSAQKNPTAFYLCASSVGTEAFFGQGTRLTVV.